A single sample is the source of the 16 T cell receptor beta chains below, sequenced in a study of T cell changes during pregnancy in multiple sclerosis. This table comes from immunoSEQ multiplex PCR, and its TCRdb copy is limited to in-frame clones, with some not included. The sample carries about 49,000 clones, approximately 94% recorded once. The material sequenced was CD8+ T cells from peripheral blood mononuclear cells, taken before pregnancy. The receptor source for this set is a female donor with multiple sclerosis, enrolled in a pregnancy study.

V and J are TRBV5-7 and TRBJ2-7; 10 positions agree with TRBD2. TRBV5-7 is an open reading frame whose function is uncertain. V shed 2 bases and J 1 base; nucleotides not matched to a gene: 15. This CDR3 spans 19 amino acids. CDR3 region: CASSFWTSGVTDPSYEQYF. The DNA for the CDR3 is TGTGCCAGCAGCTTCTGGACTAGCGGTGTCACCGATCCATCCTACGAGCAGTACTTC.

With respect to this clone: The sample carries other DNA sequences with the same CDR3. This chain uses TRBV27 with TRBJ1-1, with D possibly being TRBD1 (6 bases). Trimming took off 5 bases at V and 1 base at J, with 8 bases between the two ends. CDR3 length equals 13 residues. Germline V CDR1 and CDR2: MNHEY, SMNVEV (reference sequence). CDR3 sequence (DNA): TGTGCCAGCAGTCCACAGGGGAACACTGAAGCTTTCTTT. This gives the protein CASSPQGNTEAFF.

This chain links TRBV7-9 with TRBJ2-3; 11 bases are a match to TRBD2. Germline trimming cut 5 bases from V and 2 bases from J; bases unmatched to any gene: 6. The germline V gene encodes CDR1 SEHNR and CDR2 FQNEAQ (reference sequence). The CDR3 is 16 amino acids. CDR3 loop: CASSPPGLAVTDTQYF. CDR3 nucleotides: TGTGCCAGCAGCCCCCCGGGACTAGCGGTCACAGATACGCAGTATTTT.

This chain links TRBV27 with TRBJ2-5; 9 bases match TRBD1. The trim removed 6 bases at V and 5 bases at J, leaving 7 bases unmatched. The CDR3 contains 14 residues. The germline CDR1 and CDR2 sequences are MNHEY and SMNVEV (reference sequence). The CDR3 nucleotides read TGTGCCAGCAGGACGACAGGGGGTATGGAGACCCAGTACTTC. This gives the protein CASRTTGGMETQYF.

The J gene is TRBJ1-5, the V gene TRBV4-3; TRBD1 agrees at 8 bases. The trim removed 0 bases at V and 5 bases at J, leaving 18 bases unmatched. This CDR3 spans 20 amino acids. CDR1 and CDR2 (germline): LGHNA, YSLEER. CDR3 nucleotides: TGCGCCAGCAGCCAAGATTTGCCGCGGCAGGGGGCTGTGGGATATCAGCCCCAGCATTTT. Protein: CASSQDLPRQGAVGYQPQHF.

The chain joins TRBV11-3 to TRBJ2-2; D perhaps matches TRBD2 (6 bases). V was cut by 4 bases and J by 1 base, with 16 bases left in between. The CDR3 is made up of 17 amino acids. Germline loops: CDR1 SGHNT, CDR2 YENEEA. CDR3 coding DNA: TGTGCCAGCAGCTGGGGAGCTGGCGGGGAGAACACCGGGGAGCTGTTTTTT. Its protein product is CASSWGAGGENTGELFF. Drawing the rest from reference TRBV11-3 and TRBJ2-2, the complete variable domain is EAGVVQSPRYKIIEKKQPVAFWCNPISGHNTLYWYLQNLGQGPELLIRYENEEAVDDSQLPKDRFSAERLKGVDSTLKIQPAELGDSAVYLCASSWGAGGENTGELFFGEGSRLTVL.

CDR3 protein: CASSQRGTSGPYTGELFF. The DNA for the CDR3 is TGTGCCAGCAGCCAAAGGGGGACTAGCGGGCCTTACACCGGGGAGCTGTTTTTT. The chain employs TRBV7-6 and TRBJ2-2, with 12 bases fitting TRBD2. The length of the CDR3 is 18 residues. V dropped 5 bases and J dropped 3; count of bases not matched to a gene: 10. Germline loops: CDR1 SGHVS, CDR2 FNYEAQ.

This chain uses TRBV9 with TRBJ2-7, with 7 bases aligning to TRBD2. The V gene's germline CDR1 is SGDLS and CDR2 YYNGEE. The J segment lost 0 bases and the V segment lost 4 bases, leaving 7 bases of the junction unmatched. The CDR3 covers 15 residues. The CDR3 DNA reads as TGTGCCAGCAGCTTAAGCGGGGCAAGCTCCTACGAGCAGTACTTC. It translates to CASSLSGASSYEQYF.

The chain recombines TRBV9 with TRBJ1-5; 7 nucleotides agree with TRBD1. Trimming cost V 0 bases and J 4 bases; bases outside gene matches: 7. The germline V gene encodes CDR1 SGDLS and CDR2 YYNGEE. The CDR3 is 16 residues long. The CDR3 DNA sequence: TGTGCCAGCAGCGTAGGTTTGGCAGGGGGGAATCAGCCCCAGCATTTT. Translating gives CASSVGLAGGNQPQHF. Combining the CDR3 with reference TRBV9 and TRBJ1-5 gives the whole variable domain DSGVTQTPKHLITATGQRVTLRCSPRSGDLSVYWYQQSLDQGLQFLIQYYNGEERAKGNILERFSAQQFPDLHSELNLSSLELGDSALYFCASSVGLAGGNQPQHFGDGTRLSIL.

CDR3 residues: CASSWGGQGNEQFF. As DNA, the CDR3 is TGTGCCAGCAGCTGGGGGGGGCAGGGGAATGAGCAGTTCTTC. This sequence joins TRBV7-9 and TRBJ2-1; a weak D match, TRBD2 (7 bases). CDR3 length: 14 residues. V gave up 4 bases and J gave up 7 bases, with 14 bases separating them. Germline V lookup: CDR1 SEHNR, CDR2 FQNEAQ (reference sequence).

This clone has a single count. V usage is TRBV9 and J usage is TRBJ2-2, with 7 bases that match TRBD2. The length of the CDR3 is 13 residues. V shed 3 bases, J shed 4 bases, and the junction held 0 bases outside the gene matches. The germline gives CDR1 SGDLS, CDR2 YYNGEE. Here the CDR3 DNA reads TGTGCCAGCAGCGGGACTAGCACCGGGGAGCTGTTTTTT. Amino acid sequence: CASSGTSTGELFF.

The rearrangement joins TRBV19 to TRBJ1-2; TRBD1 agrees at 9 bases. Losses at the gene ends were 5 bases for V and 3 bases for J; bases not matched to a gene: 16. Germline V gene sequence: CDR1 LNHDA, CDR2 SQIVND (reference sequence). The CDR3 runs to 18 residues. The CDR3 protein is CASSLGGGQGRRDYGYTF. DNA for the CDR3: TGTGCCAGTAGTTTGGGGGGGGGACAGGGCCGTCGGGACTATGGCTACACCTTC.

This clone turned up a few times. Here the CDR3 DNA reads TGCGCCAGCAGCCCTAAGGTAACTAGCGGGAGCTACGAGCAGTACTTC. Amino acid sequence: CASSPKVTSGSYEQYF. The rearrangement links TRBV5-1 to TRBJ2-7; 11 bases are a match to TRBD2. V was clipped by 4 bases and J by 3 bases; unmatched bases: 9. Germline lookup yields CDR1 SGHRS and CDR2 YFSETQ. This CDR3 is built from 16 residues. Full variable domain (missing parts from reference TRBV5-1 and TRBJ2-7): KAGVTQTPRYLIKTRGQQVTLSCSPISGHRSVSWYQQTPGQGLQFLFEYFSETQRNKGNFPGRFSGRQFSNSRSEMNVSTLELGDSALYLCASSPKVTSGSYEQYFGPGTRLTVT.

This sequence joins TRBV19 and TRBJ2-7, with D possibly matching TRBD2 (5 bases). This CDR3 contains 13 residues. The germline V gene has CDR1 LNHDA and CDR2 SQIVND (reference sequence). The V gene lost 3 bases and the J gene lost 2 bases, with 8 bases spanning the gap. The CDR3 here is CASSIGGAYEQYF. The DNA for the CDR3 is TGTGCCAGTAGTATTGGAGGTGCCTACGAGCAGTACTTC.

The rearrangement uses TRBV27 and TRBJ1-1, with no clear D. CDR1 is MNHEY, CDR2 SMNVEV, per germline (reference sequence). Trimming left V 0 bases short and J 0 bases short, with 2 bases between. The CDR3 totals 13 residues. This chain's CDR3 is CASSLSMNTEAFF. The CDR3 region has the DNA TGTGCCAGCAGTTTATCTATGAACACTGAAGCTTTCTTT.

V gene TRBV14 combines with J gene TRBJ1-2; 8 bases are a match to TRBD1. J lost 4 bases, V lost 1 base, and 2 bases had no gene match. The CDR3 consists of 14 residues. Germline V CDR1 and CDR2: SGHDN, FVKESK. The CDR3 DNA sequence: TGTGCCAGCAGCCAAGGGACAGGGTTCTATGGCTACACCTTC. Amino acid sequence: CASSQGTGFYGYTF.